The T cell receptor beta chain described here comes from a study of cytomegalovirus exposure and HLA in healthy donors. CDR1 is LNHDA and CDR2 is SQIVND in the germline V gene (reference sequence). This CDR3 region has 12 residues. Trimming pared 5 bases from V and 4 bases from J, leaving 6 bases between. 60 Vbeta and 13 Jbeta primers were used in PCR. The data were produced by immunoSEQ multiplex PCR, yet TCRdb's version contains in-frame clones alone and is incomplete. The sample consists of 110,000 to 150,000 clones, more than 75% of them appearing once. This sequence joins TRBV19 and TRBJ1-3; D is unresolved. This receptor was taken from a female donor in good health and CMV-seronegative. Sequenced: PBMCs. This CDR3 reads CASSPSGNTIYF. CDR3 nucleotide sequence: TGTGCCAGTAGTCCATCCGGAAACACCATATATTTT.